The source of this T cell receptor (beta chain) is a study of cytomegalovirus exposure and HLA in healthy donors (dated by TCRdb to the late 2010s). For context, the study as a whole: An earlier analysis of some 600 of the donors reported approximately 260 Gb of sequence data and 117 million unique TCR beta sequences obtained from some 170 million T cells. Roughly 320 gigabases of sequencing data and 70 million to 95 million unique TCR sequences made up an early release that covered nearly 650 HLA-typed donors. Of the 350 to 450 genotyped donors, 65% to 90% fell in the genetic ancestry cluster associated with self-reported Caucasian donors. The aim of the study was to test whether cataloging public T cell receptors could identify signatures of past pathogen exposure. The study used immunosequencing to profile the T cell repertoires of about 670 subjects and linked those repertoires to cytomegalovirus serostatus. A separate validation cohort of approximately 120 different subjects was used in addition to the 666-subject first cohort. The study combined high-throughput TCR immunosequencing, statistical association of individual TCRs with disease status, and machine learning to predict cytomegalovirus infection status. A later analysis re-examined previously published TCR beta repertoires from hundreds of donors and added high-resolution HLA genotyping to investigate patterns of TCR occurrence. Rather than drawing on any new phenotypic data, the later analysis identified candidate immune exposures from TCR beta sequences and the way those sequences occurred across donors. To decide whether each TCR beta V gene segment behaved as functional or pseudogenic, an earlier analysis of some 600 of the donors relied on high-throughput TCR beta sequencing. Donor age, sex, ethnicity and CMV serostatus were collected together with the repertoire data. Genome-wide SNP genotypes for about 65% of the 666 donors were used in a later genetic analysis, which treated that subset as a discovery cohort. Every repertoire in the discovery cohort had been generated on one and the same sequencing platform. HLA typing included class I and class II loci at four-digit resolution. The number of typed donors differed by locus: about 629-640 for A, B, C, DRB1 and DQB1; some 500 for DQA1; approximately 600 for DPA1; and about 470 for DPB1. A handful of DR-DQ haplotypes were handled as single units for association and clustering because linkage in the cohort was strong. Among about 400 genotyped donors of the cohort, an average of about 220,000 unique TCR beta nucleotide sequences was sequenced per donor, of which about 20% were non-productive.

The cohort comprised hundreds of healthy bone marrow donors. Cohort members were all nominally healthy when sampled, although unrecorded immune exposures were likely present. The donor was CMV seronegative and belonged to the group of around 350 seronegative cohort members. A peripheral blood sample was collected from each donor, and TCR beta sequencing was performed on peripheral blood mononuclear cells. Genomic DNA extraction from the blood cell samples was performed with the Qiagen DNeasy Blood Extraction Kit. Unmatched junction bases come to 16, with V trimmed by 5 bases and J by 1 base. The cysteine opens and the phenylalanine closes a CDR3 of 20 amino acids. The entry retains the CDR3 DNA only, 60 bases that are in frame from base 1. CDR1 and CDR2 (MNHEY, SMNVEV) derive from the germline V gene (reference sequence). A few counts support this clone. What antigen it recognizes has not been identified. There are no base qualities to consult, and no much larger clone falls within one base.

Results the study describes overall, beyond this receptor: Specific HLA alleles were associated with 16,951 TCR beta sequences at a false discovery rate of 0.05 in a later analysis. A later analysis reported that several top co-occurrence clusters appeared linked to parvovirus B19, influenza, CMV and Epstein-Barr virus. The classifier was reported to diagnose cytomegalovirus status with high specificity and sensitivity in both the original cohort and the validation cohort. A further reported finding was that TCR beta sequences accurately predicted the HLA-A and HLA-B alleles for most subjects in the first cohort. Because counts were too low, about 15 rarely observed V segments, including chromosome 9 orphons, were left out of the earlier analysis of about 500 of the donors. In a later analysis, HLA-associated TCR beta chains were found to be more clonally expanded and to have lower generation probabilities than equally common non-associated chains. A later genetic analysis reported fewer N-insertions in productive TCRs among donors in an Asian-associated ancestry cluster than the roughly 700-donor mean. In a later analysis, the rate of TCR association differed among HLA loci, with DRB1 alleles having the most associated TCRs and HLA-C alleles having the fewest. Most CMV-associated TCR beta chains appeared to be HLA-restricted in a later analysis, and the HLA associations seemed to be driven largely by CMV exposure. In vitro tests confirmed that a few of the cytomegalovirus-associated TCR beta chains recognize cytomegalovirus antigens. Linkage disequilibrium might explain the correlated functional status among segregating V segments, but an unknown experimental factor could not be ruled out. In this cohort, only TCR beta chains were sequenced, and detectable features were limited by the absence of alpha or paired-chain data. HLA typing was unavailable for some donors at each locus, so association tests used only the typed subset. The 87-base-pair reads could not distinguish some IMGT-functional V segments, including TRBV6-2 and TRBV6-3, so those segments were excluded. Presence/absence analyses assumed roughly uniform sequencing depth across donors, an assumption that may not hold. It was suggested by the authors that the approach could potentially be generalized to other disease states and immunological phenotypes. The study gave a list of around 170 TCR beta chains associated with cytomegalovirus. For the cohort, immune exposure information was limited to CMV serostatus. Most TCR sequences were observed very rarely across donors, whereas some public TCRs were present in many individuals. V-gene and J-gene trimming of TCR beta chains was associated with a missense DCLRE1C variant in a later genetic analysis, and the association was replicated in an independent cohort. Strong co-occurrence of HLA alleles, especially DR and DQ, made assigning TCR associations to individual alleles difficult. A cluster of highly shared sequence variants was judged likely to be a technical artifact of the sequencing pipeline. An earlier analysis of around 500 of the donors showed that most TCR beta V segments appeared in productive rearrangements either about 87% or about 30% of the time, which broadly matched IMGT annotations.

Library method: the immunoSEQ multiplex PCR assay. For the multiplex PCR, a mixture combining 60 forward primers for TCR Vbeta segments and 13 reverse primers for TCR Jbeta segments was used. The CDR3 region of rearranged TCR beta genes was amplified from genomic DNA with a multiplex PCR assay. The amplified TCR beta libraries were sequenced on the Illumina HiSeq System as 87-base-pair reads. For the original study's pipeline: A later analysis counted tens of millions of unique TCR beta chains across the 550 to 750 repertoires, and some 11 million of these chains were shared by at least two donors. To remove PCR and sequencing errors, raw reads were error-corrected and collapsed into unique sequences using a nearest-neighbor algorithm that merged closely related sequences. Alignment of CDR3 sequences to IMGT reference sequences was used to assign V, D and J gene segments. For a sequence to be retained, a match of at least six nucleotides was required to both a V gene segment and a J gene segment. A rearrangement counted as productive if the CDR3 had no stop codons and remained in frame with V and J, and every other rearrangement counted as non-productive. CDR3 was defined by IMGT convention, running from the second conserved V-encoded cysteine to the conserved J-encoded phenylalanine. Sequences without an unambiguous match to a single V gene segment were excluded from the earlier analysis of about 600 of the donors. An earlier analysis of around 600 of the donors classified V segments as functional when productive rearrangements were above 56.7% and as segregating when the standard deviation between donors was above 5%. A statistical classification framework was built to diagnose cytomegalovirus status from the catalog of TCR beta chain sequences. V and J gene assignment, in a later analysis, came from comparing TCR nucleotide sequences with IMGT/GENE-DB human TR gene sequences. In a later analysis, CDR3 sequences and most-parsimonious VDJ recombination scenarios were assigned using the TCRdist pipeline. In a later analysis, each TCR beta chain was defined by its CDR3 amino acid sequence together with its V-gene family, and reads without a unique V-gene family were excluded. To address suspected cross-contamination and a sequencing artifact, a later analysis removed over 500 highly shared, low-generation-probability nucleotide sequences. In a later analysis, a clonal expansion index was calculated for each public chain from normalized within-repertoire ranks of inferred template counts. A later analysis computed generation probabilities with a VDJ recombination model fitted to out-of-frame rearrangements, and checked the results against IGoR. In a later analysis, TCR-TCR, TCR-HLA and TCR-CMV co-occurrence was scored with hypergeometric tests, and a repertoire-size bias correction was applied to TCR pairs. To estimate false discovery rates, a later analysis permuted the HLA or CMV assignments 20 times. In a later analysis, co-occurring TCRs were grouped with DBSCAN, and TCRdist sequence similarity was added when clustering was performed within HLA-allele-positive subsets. Co-occurrence clustering excluded repertoires with fewer than 30,000 or more than 120,000 public chains, plus five with anomalous nucleotide sharing. Held by TCRdb, this immuneACCESS table contains in-frame sequences only and omits some clones. Under half of the omission traces to an unresolved V gene where checked; the cause of the rest is unknown. V and J calls and clone size follow that table, whereas D and trimming were derived from the DNA. In this sample the table shows 85,000 to 120,000 clones, around 75% of which occur a single time. Of the sample, 2% to 3% falls within the top ten clones.

Material for sequencing was PBMCs. The receptor's source is a man aged 35 to 55 in good health and CMV-seronegative. The chain is encoded by TRBV27 joined to TRBJ2-6; TRBD1 agrees with 8 junctional bases. The CDR3 region reads CASSKGARQGSYSGANVLTF. The DNA sequence is TGTGCCAGCAGTAAAGGGGCCCGACAGGGGAGTTATTCTGGGGCCAACGTCCTGACTTTC.